The 10 T cell receptor beta chains given below trace back to one sample, sequenced in a study of control samples from healthy donors and cancer patients (dated by TCRdb to about 2020). The library relied on the immunoSEQ multiplex PCR assay. The clones in this table, taken by TCRdb from immuneACCESS, are in-frame only. Not every clone is retained; where verified, under half of the shortfall comes from an unresolved V gene, and the cause of the rest is unknown. The sample profile shows more than 95,000 clones; roughly 84% of them were found once. Over 7.5% of the sample is in the top ten clones. Specimen: blood. These receptors all stem from a man aged 35 to 55 in good health.

The chain carries TRBV11-1 and TRBJ2-3; the D gene is possibly TRBD2 (5 bases). The CDR3 extends over 15 amino acids. The germline V gene encodes CDR1 SGHAT and CDR2 FQDESV (reference sequence). V was cut by 2 bases and J by 3 bases, with 12 bases left in between. The CDR3 loop is CASSLSSLATDTQYF. The DNA of the CDR3 is TGTGCCAGCAGCTTAAGTTCGCTAGCTACAGATACGCAGTATTTT.

In DNA, the CDR3 is TGCAGTGCTAGAGGACTAGCGGGGGTAGGGGTC. The encoded protein is CSARGLAGVGV. The genes are TRBV20-1 and TRBJ2-7, with 12 nucleotides matching TRBD2. The CDR3 has 11 residues. Germline CDR1 reads DFQATT; CDR2 reads SNEGSKA (reference sequence).

The gene calls are TRBV2 and TRBJ1-1; a weak D match, TRBD1 (5 bases). V lost 6 bases and J lost 2, with 16 bases in between. In germline, CDR1 is SNHLY, CDR2 FYNNEI. This CDR3 is built from 15 residues. The CDR3 nucleotides are TGTGCCAGCAGAGCAAAATCCAGGGAAAACACTGAAGCTTTCTTT. This codes for CASRAKSRENTEAFF.

V usage is TRBV30 and J usage is TRBJ2-4; the D is unclear. Deletions cut 8 bases from V and 3 bases from J, with 14 bases between. Looked up from germline, CDR1 is GTSNPN and CDR2 is SVGIG (reference sequence). This CDR3 region has 13 residues. CDR3: CAREGGGKNIQYF. CDR3 DNA: TGTGCCAGAGAAGGCGGCGGCAAAAACATTCAGTACTTC.

This clone was seen only a few times. The gene calls are TRBV25-1 and TRBJ1-3; a possible D gene is TRBD1 (6 bases). Germline V gene lookup returns CDR1 MGHDK and CDR2 SYGVNS. The CDR3 has 16 amino acids. V lost 2 bases and J 0 bases, leaving 11 bases between the germline ends. The DNA of the CDR3 is TGTGCCAGCAGTGAACCACTGGACAGCTCTGGAAACACCATATATTTT. Its protein product is CASSEPLDSSGNTIYF.

The V call is TRBV24-1, the J call TRBJ1-5; D is ambiguous. V shed 7 bases and J shed 10 bases, with 16 bases lying between them. CDR3 length: 13 residues. The germline CDR1 and CDR2 sequences are KGHDR and SFDVKD. The CDR3 DNA sequence: TGTGCCACCAGCTATCAGGCCTGGAGCCCCCAGCATTTT. Its translation: CATSYQAWSPQHF.

This chain uses TRBV7-2 with TRBJ2-5, with 9 bases matching TRBD2. The germline CDR1 and CDR2 sequences are SGHTA and FQGNSA. The junction had 8 bases not matched to a gene; V was cut back by 1 base and J by 2 bases. This CDR3 has 17 amino acids. The chain's CDR3 is CASSLGGLAFLQETQYF. CDR3 nucleotides: TGTGCCAGCAGCTTAGGGGGACTAGCCTTCCTTCAAGAGACCCAGTACTTC.

V usage is TRBV6-6 and J usage is TRBJ1-2, with 11 positions matching TRBD1. V lost 5 bases and J lost 4; bases outside the gene matches: 12. The CDR3 extends over 17 amino acids. Germline CDR1 and CDR2: MNHNY and SVGAGI (reference sequence). CDR3 sequence (DNA): TGTGCCAGCAGTCTAAGGGACAGGGGGAGTACACTCTATGGCTACACCTTC. Translation gives CASSLRDRGSTLYGYTF.

The chain is built from TRBV29-1 and TRBJ1-1; a weak D match, TRBD1 (5 bases). The germline gives CDR1 SQVTM, CDR2 ANQGSEA. Trimming took 8 bases from V and 4 from J, leaving 26 bases between them. The CDR3 is 16 residues long. In nucleotides, the CDR3 is TGCAGCTTAACCCACAGGATTTCGCCGGGGAGCACTGAAGCTTTCTTT. Its protein product is CSLTHRISPGSTEAFF.

The chain couples TRBV5-4 to TRBJ1-5, with D tentatively TRBD1 (5 bases). The CDR3 consists of 14 residues. The ends were cut back, 0 bases at V and 5 bases at J, with 9 bases in the middle. Germline lookup yields CDR1 SGHNT and CDR2 YYREEE (reference sequence). The CDR3 protein is CASSLAPGYQPQHF. CDR3 DNA sequence: TGTGCCAGCAGCTTGGCCCCAGGGTATCAGCCCCAGCATTTT.